Each of the 3 T cell receptor beta chains below was sequenced from the same sample in a study of T cell responses to AZD1222 COVID-19 vaccine. Here immunoSEQ multiplex PCR was the method, and the copy in TCRdb shows in-frame clones only, minus some. This sample has some 170,000 clones, with 85% to 90% found just once. Sequenced here: peripheral blood, sampled on day 0 of AZD1222 vaccination. The receptors come from an adult in good health.

The chain employs TRBV5-1 and TRBJ2-7; 7 bases are shared with TRBD1. CDR1 and CDR2 (germline): SGHRS, YFSETQ. The V and J ends lost 5 bases and 2 bases, in that order; junction bases with no gene match: 4. The CDR3 spans 13 residues. CDR3 DNA: TGCGCCAGCAGTCCCGGGACAGCCTACGAGCAGTACTTC. This encodes CASSPGTAYEQYF.

This clone occurred once. The rearrangement links TRBV29-1 to TRBJ1-2, with D tentatively TRBD1 (6 bases). CDR1 is SQVTM and CDR2 is ANQGSEA in the germline V gene. V was clipped by 7 bases and J by 6 bases, with 18 bases between them. The CDR3 has 13 amino acids. The CDR3 nucleotides read TGCAGCGCCCTCGCAGGGGATAGGAATGGCTACACCTTC. Translation gives CSALAGDRNGYTF.

CDR3 residues: CASSRISGDVQETQYF. The CDR3 nucleotides are TGTGCCAGCTCACGAATCTCCGGGGATGTACAAGAGACCCAGTACTTC. The chain recombines TRBV18 with TRBJ2-5; D is perhaps TRBD2 (5 bases). The ends were cut back, 4 bases at V and 2 bases at J, with 17 bases in the middle. Germline V lookup: CDR1 KGHSH, CDR2 LQKENI. The CDR3 totals 16 residues. The full variable domain, in which reference TRBV18 and TRBJ2-5 provide the parts outside the CDR3, is NAGVMQNPRHLVRRRGQEARLRCSPMKGHSHVYWYRQLPEEGLKFMVYLQKENIIDESGMPKERFSAEFPKEGPSILRIQQVVRGDSAAYFCASSRISGDVQETQYFGPGTRLLVL.